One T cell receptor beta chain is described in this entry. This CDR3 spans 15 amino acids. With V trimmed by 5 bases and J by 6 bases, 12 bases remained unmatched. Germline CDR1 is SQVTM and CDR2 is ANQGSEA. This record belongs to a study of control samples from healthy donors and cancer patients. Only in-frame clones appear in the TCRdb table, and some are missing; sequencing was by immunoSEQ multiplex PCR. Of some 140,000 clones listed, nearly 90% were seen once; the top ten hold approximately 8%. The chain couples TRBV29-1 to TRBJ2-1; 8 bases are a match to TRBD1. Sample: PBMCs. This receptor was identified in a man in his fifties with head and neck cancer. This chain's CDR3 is CSVIRTGSVVNEQFF. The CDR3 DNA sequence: TGCAGCGTTATCCGGACAGGGTCGGTCGTCAATGAGCAGTTCTTC.